The 10 T cell receptor beta chains below were found in one sample sequenced in a study of PD-1 blockade in classical Hodgkin lymphoma. Following autologous stem cell transplantation, relapse occurred in every patient, and exposure to brentuximab vedotin varied. This table comes from immunoSEQ multiplex PCR, and its TCRdb copy is limited to in-frame clones, with some not included. The sample lists roughly 61,000 clones, approximately 90% seen once, with 8% to 13% in the top ten. Here the sequenced sample was peripheral blood mononuclear cells (PBMCs), taken before the second cycle of nivolumab. The receptors stem from a human donor with classical Hodgkin lymphoma.

The chain employs TRBV7-6 and TRBJ1-2; 12 nucleotides line up with TRBD1. The CDR3 is 16 amino acids. V dropped 3 bases and J dropped 3; count of bases not matched to a gene: 5. The germline gives CDR1 SGHVS, CDR2 FNYEAQ. This CDR3 is CASSFGDRGLDYGYTF. In DNA form, the CDR3 reads TGTGCCAGCAGCTTTGGGGACAGGGGGCTCGACTATGGCTACACCTTC.

The V and J genes are TRBV7-2 and TRBJ2-3, with 8 bases identical to TRBD2. V was clipped by 5 bases and J by 1 base; unmatched bases: 8. This CDR3 contains 16 residues. Germline V gives CDR1 SGHTA, CDR2 FQGNSA. CDR3 in amino acids: CASSQTGTRGTDTQYF. CDR3 DNA sequence: TGTGCCAGCAGCCAGACCGGGACTAGGGGCACAGATACGCAGTATTTT.

J is TRBJ1-2 and V is TRBV28, with D possibly being TRBD1 (5 bases). Germline lookup yields CDR1 MDHEN and CDR2 SYDVKM. The ends were cut back, 8 bases at V and 4 bases at J, with 8 bases in the middle. The CDR3 has 11 amino acids. CDR3 DNA sequence: TGTGCCAGCGGGGGGATCTATGGCTACACCTTC. Amino acid sequence: CASGGIYGYTF.

The chain has TRBV9 and TRBJ2-3, with D tentatively TRBD2 (5 bases). Germline lookup yields CDR1 SGDLS and CDR2 YYNGEE. This CDR3 has 15 amino acids. V gave up 6 bases and J gave up 0 bases, with 14 bases separating them. The CDR3 is CASNKLGSSTDTQYF. The DNA for the CDR3 is TGTGCCAGCAACAAACTAGGCTCTAGCACAGATACGCAGTATTTT.

V is TRBV4-2 and J is TRBJ1-2; the match to TRBD1 covers 9 bases. Trimming took 1 base from V and 5 from J; bases not matched to a gene: 11. Germline CDR1 and CDR2: LGHNA and YNFKEQ. CDR3 size: 17 residues. In nucleotides, the CDR3 is TGTGCCAGCAGCCAAGGGCCCGAACCGGACAGGGGATATGGCTACACCTTC. It translates to CASSQGPEPDRGYGYTF.

The V call is TRBV6-6, the J call TRBJ2-7; weak D call: TRBD2 (5 bases). Germline CDR1 and CDR2: MNHNY and SVGAGI (reference sequence). Trimming left V 5 bases short and J 1 base short, with 18 bases between. The CDR3 spans 16 residues. CDR3 sequence (DNA): TGTGCCAGCAGTGCCGACTGGAGCGGAGGTTCCTACGAGCAGTACTTC. Protein sequence: CASSADWSGGSYEQYF.

The chain uses TRBV30 and TRBJ2-7, with D maybe TRBD2 (5 bases). The CDR3 has 12 amino acids. Trimming removed 8 bases at V and 0 bases at J, with 11 bases between. Germline V gene data show CDR1 as GTSNPN and CDR2 as SVGIG (reference sequence). CDR3 bases: TGTGCCAGGGCGGGTAGCTCCTACGAGCAGTACTTC. Translated: CARAGSSYEQYF.

This chain uses TRBV27 with TRBJ2-5; TRBD2 aligns across 7 bases. CDR3 size: 12 residues. J lost 9 bases, V lost 5 bases, and 6 bases had no gene match. The germline V gene has CDR1 MNHEY and CDR2 SMNVEV (reference sequence). CDR3 amino acids: CASSLGGGAQYF. The CDR3 nucleotides are TGTGCCAGCAGTCTCGGGGGAGGGGCCCAGTACTTC.

V is TRBV28 and J is TRBJ2-1, with 9 bases matching TRBD1. The germline gives CDR1 MDHEN, CDR2 SYDVKM. The CDR3 has 15 residues. V was pared by 5 bases and J by 5 bases, with 7 bases of the junction left unmatched. The CDR3 DNA reads TGTGCCAGCAGTCCCGACAGGGGGAGGAACAATGAGCAGTTCTTC. Protein: CASSPDRGRNNEQFF. Combining the CDR3 with reference TRBV28 and TRBJ2-1 gives the whole variable domain DVKVTQSSRYLVKRTGEKVFLECVQDMDHENMFWYRQDPGLGLRLIYFSYDVKMKEKGDIPEGYSVSREKKERFSLILESASTNQTSMYLCASSPDRGRNNEQFFGPGTRLTVL.

The chain carries TRBV29-1 and TRBJ2-7, with 9 bases matching TRBD1. Germline values: CDR1 SQVTM, CDR2 ANQGSEA. Trimming took 6 bases from V and 4 from J; bases not matched to a gene: 7. The CDR3 sequence is 13 residues long. Here the CDR3 reads CSVNTGGAYEQYF. CDR3 nucleotide sequence: TGCAGCGTCAATACAGGGGGCGCTTACGAGCAGTACTTC.